This T cell receptor beta chain was documented in a study of shared clonotypes between healthy human individuals. The CDR3 is made up of 15 amino acids. V dropped 6 bases and J dropped 3; count of bases not matched to a gene: 7. The germline V gene encodes CDR1 WSHSY and CDR2 SAAADI. Every subset had its genomic DNA shared out evenly among several immunoSEQ plates. The authors loaded roughly 200 ng DNA, 30,000 to 35,000 T cell genomes, into sorted-subset replicate PCRs. Clones were sequenced by immunoSEQ multiplex PCR, and TCRdb holds only the in-frame ones, with some missing. Of approximately 840,000 clones listed, 96% are singletons. The table lists this clone with a few counts. Antigen: not known. Whole-study results and caveats: An anticipated effect of sequencing depth on clonotype sharing among donors was recognized.

Naive CD8 cells were CD45RO-negative, positively selected for CCR7, excluding terminally differentiated effector memory CD45RA+ cells. Those who donated, Caucasian adults without exception, all lived in Nashville, Tennessee. This receptor was obtained from a man between 25 and 39 years old in good health. The source material was naive CD8+ T cells sorted from blood. The rearrangement uses TRBV10-2 and TRBJ2-2; 7 nucleotides align to TRBD1. CDR3 nucleotides: TGCGCCAGCAGAAAGCGGCAGGGGGACACCGGGGAGCTGTTTTTT. Amino acids: CASRKRQGDTGELFF.